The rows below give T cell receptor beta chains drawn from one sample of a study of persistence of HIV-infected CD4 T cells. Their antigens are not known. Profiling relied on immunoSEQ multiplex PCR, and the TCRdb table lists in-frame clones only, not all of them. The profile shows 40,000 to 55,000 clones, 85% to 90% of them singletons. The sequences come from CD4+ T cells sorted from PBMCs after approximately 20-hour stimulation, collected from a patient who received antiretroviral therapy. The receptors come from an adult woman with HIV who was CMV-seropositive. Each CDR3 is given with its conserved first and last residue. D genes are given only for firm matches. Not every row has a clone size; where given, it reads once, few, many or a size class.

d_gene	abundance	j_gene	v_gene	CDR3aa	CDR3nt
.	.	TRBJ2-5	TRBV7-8	CASSPGLLQETQYF	TGTGCCAGCAGCCCGGGACTGCTACAAGAGACCCAGTACTTC
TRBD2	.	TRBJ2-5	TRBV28	CASSSPSGRRETQYF	TGTGCCAGCAGTTCTCCGAGCGGGAGAAGAGAGACCCAGTACTTC
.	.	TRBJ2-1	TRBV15	CATSRASYEQFF	TGTGCCACCAGCAGAGCTAGTTATGAGCAGTTCTTC
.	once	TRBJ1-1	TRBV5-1	CASSAGTNTEAFF	TGCGCCAGCAGCGCCGGGACGAACACTGAAGCTTTCTTT
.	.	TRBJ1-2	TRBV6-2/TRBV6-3	CASSYSNWVGYTF	TGTGCCAGCAGTTACTCGAACTGGGTTGGCTACACCTTC
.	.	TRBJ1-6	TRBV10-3	CAIRREGGNSPLHF	TGTGCCATCCGACGAGAAGGGGGAAATTCACCCCTCCACTTT
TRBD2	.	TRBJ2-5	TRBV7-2	CASSVSGAALGDQYF	TGTGCCAGCAGCGTTAGCGGGGCGGCCCTAGGGGACCAGTACTTC
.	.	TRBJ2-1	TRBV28	CASESGAGSEHNEQFF	TGTGCCAGCGAAAGCGGAGCCGGAAGTGAGCACAATGAGCAGTTCTTC
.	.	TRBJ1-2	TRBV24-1	CATSDRSNYGYTF	TGTGCCACCAGTGATCGCAGTAACTATGGCTACACCTTC
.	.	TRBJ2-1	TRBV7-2	CASSLARSYNEQFF	TGTGCCAGCAGCTTAGCGCGGTCCTACAATGAGCAGTTCTTC
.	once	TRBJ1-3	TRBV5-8	CASSLPGRGNTIYF	TGTGCCAGCAGCTTGCCGGGGAGAGGAAACACCATATATTTT
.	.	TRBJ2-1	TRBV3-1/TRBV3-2	CASSHGVRGQNEQFF	TGTGCCAGCAGCCATGGAGTCCGGGGCCAAAATGAGCAGTTCTTC
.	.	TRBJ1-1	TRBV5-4	CASSWQGRTEAFF	TGTGCCAGCAGCTGGCAGGGAAGGACTGAAGCTTTCTTT
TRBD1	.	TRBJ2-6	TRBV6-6	CASSSRGTGANVLTF	TGTGCCAGCAGTTCCAGGGGGACTGGGGCCAACGTCCTGACTTTC
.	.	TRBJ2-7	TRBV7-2	CASSFRGAGDYEQYF	TGTGCCAGCAGCTTTAGGGGGGCAGGAGACTACGAGCAGTACTTC
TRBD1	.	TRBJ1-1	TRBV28	CASSLAGGGTEAFF	TGTGCCAGCAGTTTAGCAGGGGGAGGGACTGAAGCTTTCTTT
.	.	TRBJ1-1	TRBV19	CASTRQAEAFF	TGTGCCAGTACTAGACAGGCTGAAGCTTTCTTT
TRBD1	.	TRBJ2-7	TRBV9	CASSGPGQGKYEQYF	TGTGCCAGCAGCGGTCCGGGACAGGGGAAGTACGAGCAGTACTTC
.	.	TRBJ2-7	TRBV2	CASWDKVRREQYF	TGTGCCAGCTGGGACAAAGTTAGACGAGAGCAGTACTTC
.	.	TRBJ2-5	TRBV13	CASSSTQGGQETQYF	TGTGCCAGCAGCTCCACCCAGGGGGGGCAAGAGACCCAGTACTTC
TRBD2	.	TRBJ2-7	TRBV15	CATSESGTAYEQYF	TGTGCCACCAGCGAGAGCGGGACGGCCTACGAGCAGTACTTC
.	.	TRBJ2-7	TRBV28	CASSRGVEQYF	TGTGCCAGCAGCAGGGGAGTTGAGCAGTACTTC
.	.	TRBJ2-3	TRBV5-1	CASSLVAESDTQYF	TGCGCCAGCAGCTTGGTAGCGGAGTCCGATACGCAGTATTTT